Listed here are 9 T cell receptor beta chains from one sample, sequenced in a study of control samples from healthy donors and cancer patients. TCRdb's copy holds only in-frame clones and misses some; the assay was immunoSEQ multiplex PCR. The sample has about 160,000 clones, around 93% seen once; the top ten hold 4.1%. The sequenced sample consisted of blood. These receptors were taken from a woman aged 55-69 years in good health.

The chain employs TRBV24-1 and TRBJ2-3, with D unclear. Germline-derived CDR1 and CDR2 are KGHDR and SFDVKD. The CDR3 sequence is 11 residues long. V was shortened by 4 bases and J by 5 bases, with 3 bases between the two germline ends. The CDR3 reads CATSEKDTQYF. The CDR3 nucleotides are TGTGCCACCAGTGAGAAAGATACGCAGTATTTT.

The chain joins TRBV19 to TRBJ1-6, with TRBD1 matching over 7 bases. Germline assignment: CDR1 LNHDA and CDR2 SQIVND (reference sequence). This CDR3 region has 15 residues. Trimming at V came to 6 bases and at J to 0 bases, leaving 2 bases not matched to a gene. The CDR3 reads CASRGGGSYNSPLHF. The CDR3 region has the DNA TGTGCCAGTAGAGGGGGCGGCTCCTATAATTCACCCCTCCACTTT.

The rearrangement uses TRBV5-1 and TRBJ1-5, with 9 bases aligning to TRBD1. The CDR3 has 15 residues. The J segment lost 5 bases and the V segment lost 4 bases, leaving 7 bases of the junction unmatched. Germline CDR1 and CDR2: SGHRS and YFSETQ. The CDR3 DNA sequence: TGCGCCAGCAGCCGGACAGGGGCGAAAGATCAGCCCCAGCATTTT. Amino acids: CASSRTGAKDQPQHF.

The CDR3 nucleotides are TGTGCCAGTAGAAGGGTCGGGGCCGCGGATACGCAGTATTTT. Translation: CASRRVGAADTQYF. This rearrangement joins TRBV19 to TRBJ2-3; D may be TRBD1 or TRBD2 (5 bases each). The CDR3 covers 14 residues. From germline, CDR1 is LNHDA and CDR2 SQIVND (reference sequence). The V end was cut by 6 bases, the J end by 6 bases, with 16 bases between. Complete variable domain (other parts from reference TRBV19 and TRBJ2-3): DGGITQSPKYLFRKEGQNVTLSCEQNLNHDAMYWYRQDPGQGLRLIYYSQIVNDFQKGDIAEGYSVSREKKESFPLTVTSAQKNPTAFYLCASRRVGAADTQYFGPGTRLTVL.

The genes are TRBV18 and TRBJ2-7; D ambiguous. The CDR3 covers 14 residues. Germline values: CDR1 KGHSH, CDR2 LQKENI. Trimming removed 3 bases at V and 0 bases at J, with 9 bases between. DNA for the CDR3: TGTGCCAGCTCACCTTATGGGGTCTCCTACGAGCAGTACTTC. The encoded protein is CASSPYGVSYEQYF.

This chain connects TRBV2 to TRBJ1-2; D remains unclear. CDR1 and CDR2 from the germline V gene are SNHLY and FYNNEI. The CDR3 totals 14 residues. Trimming left V 1 base short and J 12 bases short, with 18 bases between. The CDR3: CASSEGLSFSVHTF. CDR3 in DNA: TGTGCCAGCAGTGAAGGTTTAAGTTTCAGCGTCCACACCTTC. Complete variable domain (other parts from reference TRBV2 and TRBJ1-2): EPEVTQTPSHQVTQMGQEVILRCVPISNHLYFYWYRQILGQKVEFLVSFYNNEISEKSEIFDDQFSVERPDGSNFTLKIRSTKLEDSAMYFCASSEGLSFSVHTFGSGTRLTVV.

The chain combines TRBV7-8 with TRBJ2-7; either TRBD1 or TRBD2 may fit D (6 bases each). The germline V and J ends were trimmed by 7 bases and 2 bases, with 9 bases remaining between them. This CDR3 is built from 12 residues. The germline gives CDR1 SGHVS, CDR2 FQNEAQ. CDR3 residues: CASKGGPYEQYF. The CDR3 DNA follows: TGTGCCAGCAAGGGGGGTCCCTACGAGCAGTACTTC.

The J gene is TRBJ1-5, the V gene TRBV2, with D possibly being TRBD1 (6 bases). The CDR3 consists of 14 residues. From germline, CDR1 is SNHLY and CDR2 FYNNEI. The V end was cut by 10 bases, the J end by 3 bases, with 16 bases between. The CDR3 here is CATQGQTVNQPQHF. The CDR3 region has the DNA TGTGCCACCCAAGGACAGACTGTCAATCAGCCCCAGCATTTT.

The chain links TRBV27 to TRBJ2-7; tentatively, D is TRBD2 (7 bases). CDR1 is MNHEY and CDR2 is SMNVEV in the germline V gene (reference sequence). This CDR3 comprises 13 residues. V was pared by 2 bases and J by 6 bases, with 11 bases between. CDR3 amino acids: CASSLERGGEQYF. CDR3 sequence (DNA): TGTGCCAGCAGTTTAGAGAGGGGGGGCGAGCAGTACTTC.